This TCR beta chain was identified in a study of blood T cell repertoires in COVID-19. Study-wide context: Italy, Spain and the United States were the sources of the convalescent and acute COVID-19 samples. T cells, B-cell-depleted T cells, or PBMCs provided the cDNA or gDNA that served as material.

Trimming removed 5 bases from V and 7 bases from J, with 9 bases in between. The germline CDR1 and CDR2 sequences are SGHTA and FQGNSA. The CDR3 covers 13 residues. In the original processing: Reference gene primer amplification yielded estimated nucleated cell counts. Clones were sequenced by immunoSEQ multiplex PCR, and TCRdb holds only the in-frame ones, with some missing. V and J calls plus clone size are reproduced from that table; the DNA served to infer D and trimming. The table includes about 320,000 clones, roughly 83% detected once. J is TRBJ1-6 and V is TRBV7-2, with no clear D. The clonotype originates from a woman aged 45-65 years with acute or convalescent COVID-19. Sequenced material: peripheral blood. The CDR3: CASSPTRNSPLHF. In DNA form, the CDR3 reads TGTGCCAGCAGCCCGACTCGGAATTCACCCCTCCACTTT.